These 30 T cell receptor beta chains originate from one sample sequenced in a study of PD-1 blockade in classical Hodgkin lymphoma. Profiling relied on immunoSEQ multiplex PCR, and the TCRdb table lists in-frame clones only, not all of them. The table lists some 93,000 clones, roughly nine tenths of them singletons. Every patient had relapsed following autologous stem cell transplantation, and cohorts differed in brentuximab vedotin exposure. Sequenced here: peripheral blood mononuclear cells (PBMCs), sampled before the second cycle of nivolumab. The receptors here all came from a human donor with classical Hodgkin lymphoma.

The chain couples TRBV27 to TRBJ1-4; TRBD1 agrees at 9 bases. The CDR3 sequence is 16 residues long. With V trimmed by 6 bases and J by 8 bases, 13 bases remained unmatched. Looked up from germline, CDR1 is MNHEY and CDR2 is SMNVEV (reference sequence). In DNA, the CDR3 is TGTGCCAGCAGCTCCCCACTACAGGGGGCGAAGGAAAAACTGTTTTTT. Translation: CASSSPLQGAKEKLFF.

V is TRBV9 and J is TRBJ2-4, with a weak D call TRBD1 (5 bases). Trimming cost V 0 bases and J 8 bases, with 12 bases left between them. This CDR3 comprises 14 residues. Per germline, CDR1 SGDLS and CDR2 YYNGEE. The CDR3 is CASSVEQASDIQYF. CDR3 coding DNA: TGTGCCAGCAGCGTAGAACAGGCTTCGGACATTCAGTACTTC.

This chain joins TRBV5-4 and TRBJ2-3; D is ambiguous. With 1 base removed from V and 2 bases from J, the gap between germline ends came to 2 bases. The CDR3 loop spans 12 amino acids. Germline CDR1 reads SGHNT; CDR2 reads YYREEE (reference sequence). CDR3 sequence (DNA): TGTGCCAGCAGCTTGAACACAGATACGCAGTATTTT. Residues: CASSLNTDTQYF.

This sequence joins TRBV28 and TRBJ2-1, with D unresolved. Trimming stripped 5 bases from V and 4 bases from J, with 12 bases between. CDR1 and CDR2 from the germline V gene are MDHEN and SYDVKM. The CDR3 has 14 amino acids. In nucleotides, the CDR3 is TGTGCCAGCAGTCCGAGATTCGGTTACAATGAGCAGTTCTTC. Its protein product is CASSPRFGYNEQFF. Looking up the rest from reference TRBV28 and TRBJ2-1 gives the full variable domain: DVKVTQSSRYLVKRTGEKVFLECVQDMDHENMFWYRQDPGLGLRLIYFSYDVKMKEKGDIPEGYSVSREKKERFSLILESASTNQTSMYLCASSPRFGYNEQFFGPGTRLTVL.

CDR3 amino acids: CASSLGVAGHEQFF. CDR3 nucleotides: TGTGCCAGCAGCTTAGGAGTAGCTGGGCATGAGCAGTTCTTC. The rearrangement links TRBV7-2 to TRBJ2-1; D is unresolved. CDR3 length: 14 amino acids. The ends were cut back, 1 base at V and 8 bases at J, with 12 bases in the middle. The germline V gene encodes CDR1 SGHTA and CDR2 FQGNSA.

Remarks on this clone: One end of the junction varies from germline; a read error may be responsible. The chain has TRBV7-7 and TRBJ2-7; 7 bases match TRBD1. This CDR3 is built from 11 residues. The germline gives CDR1 SSHAT, CDR2 FNYEAQ (reference sequence). CDR3 in DNA: TGTGCCAGCAGCCAAGGGGGCCACGGGAACTTC. It codes for CASSQGGHGNF. Full variable domain (rest looked up from reference TRBV7-7 and TRBJ2-7): GAGVSQSPRYKVTKRGQDVTLRCDPISSHATLYWYQQALGQGPEFLTYFNYEAQPDKSGLPSDRFSAERPEGSISTLTIQRTEQRDSAMYRCASSQGGHGNFGPGTRLTVT.

The gene calls are TRBV6-5 and TRBJ2-7; unclear D gene. The CDR3 length is 11 residues. V lost 9 bases and J 5 bases, leaving 11 bases between the germline ends. Germline V CDR1 and CDR2: MNHEY, SVGAGI. CDR3: CASTFGNEQYF. The DNA of the CDR3 is TGTGCCAGTACCTTTGGTAACGAGCAGTACTTC.

The gene calls are TRBV18 and TRBJ1-1, with TRBD1 as a possible D gene (6 bases). The length of the CDR3 is 16 residues. Deletions cut 0 bases from V and 4 bases from J, with 15 bases between. The V gene's germline CDR1 is KGHSH and CDR2 LQKENI. The CDR3 region has the DNA TGTGCCAGCTCACCACCGACAGGTGGGGGTATCACTGAAGCTTTCTTT. As protein: CASSPPTGGGITEAFF. The entire variable domain, with the rest obtained from reference TRBV18 and TRBJ1-1, is as follows: NAGVMQNPRHLVRRRGQEARLRCSPMKGHSHVYWYRQLPEEGLKFMVYLQKENIIDESGMPKERFSAEFPKEGPSILRIQQVVRGDSAAYFCASSPPTGGGITEAFFGQGTRLTVV.

The chain employs TRBV2 and TRBJ1-6; D perhaps matches TRBD1 (6 bases). V lost 6 bases and J 1 base, leaving 13 bases between the germline ends. The CDR3 has 16 amino acids. The V gene's germline CDR1 is SNHLY and CDR2 FYNNEI. The DNA for the CDR3 is TGTGCCAGCAGATCGCAGGGGTGGTCCTATAATTCACCCCTCCACTTT. Its translation: CASRSQGWSYNSPLHF.

This clone was counted a single time. The chain carries TRBV14 and TRBJ2-1; 8 bases fit TRBD2. Germline CDR1 and CDR2: SGHDN and FVKESK. With V trimmed by 3 bases and J by 4 bases, 8 bases remained unmatched. This CDR3 contains 16 residues. The CDR3: CASSHHLAGIYNEQFF. CDR3 nucleotides: TGTGCCAGCAGCCATCACCTAGCGGGTATTTACAATGAGCAGTTCTTC.

The CDR3 DNA reads as TGTGCCAGCAGCCTTTGGACAGGAGAATTTGGGGAGACCCAGTACTTC. Its protein product is CASSLWTGEFGETQYF. The chain carries TRBV5-6 and TRBJ2-5; 7 bases fit TRBD1. The ends lost 4 bases at V and 5 bases at J; junction bases unmatched: 14. The V gene's germline CDR1 is SGHDT and CDR2 YYEEEE. The CDR3 spans 16 residues.

The chain employs TRBV27 and TRBJ2-1; no definite D call. V was pared by 7 bases and J by 2 bases, with 12 bases between. CDR3 length: 14 amino acids. The germline gives CDR1 MNHEY, CDR2 SMNVEV (reference sequence). This chain's CDR3 is CASMSGPAYNEQFF. The DNA for the CDR3 is TGTGCCAGCATGTCAGGACCCGCCTACAATGAGCAGTTCTTC.

The rearrangement joins TRBV7-3 to TRBJ1-2; D gene uncertain. From germline, CDR1 is SGHTA and CDR2 FQGTGA. The V gene lost 5 bases and the J gene lost 8 bases, with 18 bases spanning the gap. The CDR3 is made up of 14 amino acids. Here the CDR3 DNA reads TGTGCCAGCAGCCCCGACGGACCCCCGTGGGGCTACACCTTC. Translated: CASSPDGPPWGYTF.

The chain uses TRBV4-1 and TRBJ1-2; 7 bases line up with TRBD1. The V gene's germline CDR1 is MGHRA and CDR2 YSYEKL. The CDR3 length is 17 residues. V gave up 0 bases and J gave up 1 base; unmatched junction bases: 8. The CDR3 nucleotides are TGCGCCAGCAGCCAAGATTGGGCAGGGGGGTATAACTATGGCTACACCTTC. It encodes CASSQDWAGGYNYGYTF.

V usage is TRBV5-6 and J usage is TRBJ2-5; a possible D gene is TRBD1 (6 bases). Per germline, CDR1 SGHDT and CDR2 YYEEEE. The CDR3 has 13 residues. V gave up 5 bases and J gave up 3 bases, with 11 bases separating them. The CDR3 is CASSLGQKETQYF. The CDR3 coding sequence is TGTGCCAGCAGTCTCGGACAGAAAGAGACCCAGTACTTC.

The genes are TRBV5-8 and TRBJ1-2, with D uncertain. The CDR3 has 13 residues. Germline V gene sequence: CDR1 SGHTS, CDR2 YDEGEE. Trimming pared 5 bases from V and 6 bases from J, leaving 14 bases between. For the CDR3, the DNA is TGTGCCAGCAGTCTCGGAACCGACCATGGCTACACCTTC. Translating gives CASSLGTDHGYTF.

The V gene is TRBV27, the J gene TRBJ2-7; 7 nucleotides match TRBD2. The ends lost 0 bases at V and 2 bases at J; junction bases unmatched: 16. Germline loops: CDR1 MNHEY, CDR2 SMNVEV (reference sequence). CDR3 length equals 19 residues. The CDR3 DNA sequence: TGTGCCAGCAGTTTATCGAGAGTTGGGTTGGGGGGGAGACCCTACGAGCAGTACTTC. Amino acid sequence: CASSLSRVGLGGRPYEQYF.

CDR3 region: CSARQGTSYEQYF. In nucleotides, the CDR3 is TGCAGCGCAAGACAGGGCACATCCTACGAGCAGTACTTC. V and J are TRBV29-1 and TRBJ2-7, with 7 positions matching TRBD1. The CDR3 contains 13 residues. Per the germline V gene, CDR1 is SQVTM and CDR2 is ANQGSEA. The junction had 7 bases not matched to a gene; V was cut back by 7 bases and J by 1 base.

This chain links TRBV18 with TRBJ2-5; D is unclear. The germline V and J ends were trimmed by 4 bases and 2 bases, with 20 bases remaining between them. Germline V gene sequence: CDR1 KGHSH, CDR2 LQKENI. The CDR3 is 17 residues long. CDR3: CASSQNPLFSSQETQYF. In DNA, the CDR3 is TGTGCCAGCTCACAGAATCCGCTCTTCAGTTCGCAAGAGACCCAGTACTTC.

Notes on this clone: Different DNA sequences within this sample yield the same CDR3. This CDR3 reads CASSLGLQETQYF. Written as DNA, the CDR3 is TGTGCCAGCAGCTTGGGGCTTCAAGAGACCCAGTACTTC. The chain carries TRBV5-4 and TRBJ2-5; D is uncertain. Germline V gene sequence: CDR1 SGHNT, CDR2 YYREEE (reference sequence). This CDR3 spans 13 amino acids. Trimming left V 0 bases short and J 2 bases short, with 5 bases between.

The J gene is TRBJ2-1, the V gene TRBV2; maybe TRBD2 (6 bases). V dropped 6 bases and J dropped 12 bases, with 15 bases sitting between them. Germline CDR1 reads SNHLY; CDR2 reads FYNNEI. The CDR3 has 12 amino acids. CDR3 residues: CASSVRRVGQFF. DNA for the CDR3: TGTGCCAGCAGCGTCAGGAGGGTAGGGCAGTTCTTC.

This chain joins TRBV5-4 and TRBJ1-2, with D possibly being TRBD1 (5 bases). Trimming took 0 bases from V and 3 from J, leaving 9 bases between them. From germline, CDR1 is SGHNT and CDR2 YYREEE (reference sequence). CDR3 length: 14 amino acids. Here the CDR3 DNA reads TGTGCCAGCAGCTTGGCCGGGGGGTACTATGGCTACACCTTC. It specifies CASSLAGGYYGYTF.

This chain uses TRBV28 with TRBJ2-5; D may correspond to TRBD1 or TRBD2 (5 bases each). Looked up from germline, CDR1 is MDHEN and CDR2 is SYDVKM. The ends were cut back, 2 bases at V and 4 bases at J, with 11 bases in the middle. There are 14 residues in the CDR3. CDR3 protein: CASSLGGAAETQYF. In DNA, the CDR3 is TGTGCCAGCAGTTTAGGGGGAGCGGCAGAGACCCAGTACTTC.

This clone was counted between two and nine times. The genes are TRBV27 and TRBJ1-2, with 7 bases aligning to TRBD1. This CDR3 spans 13 amino acids. CDR1 is MNHEY and CDR2 is SMNVEV in the germline V gene (reference sequence). V gave up 6 bases and J gave up 6 bases; unmatched junction bases: 7. CDR3 sequence (DNA): TGTGCCAGCAGGCCGACAGGGCTCAATGGCTACACCTTC. It specifies CASRPTGLNGYTF.

The chain joins TRBV5-4 to TRBJ2-1; tentative D call: TRBD1 (5 bases). Trimming removed 5 bases at V and 8 bases at J, with 17 bases between. Germline CDR1 SGHNT, CDR2 YYREEE (reference sequence). The CDR3 runs 14 residues. In nucleotides, the CDR3 is TGTGCCAGCAGACTGGTAGGTAGGGGCGATGAGCAGTTCTTC. Encoded protein: CASRLVGRGDEQFF.

Here the CDR3 reads CASSIGTGAGNTIYF. CDR3 bases: TGTGCCAGCAGCATCGGGACAGGGGCTGGAAACACCATATATTTT. This chain uses TRBV11-2 with TRBJ1-3; 10 positions match TRBD1. The CDR3 is 15 amino acids. Per germline, CDR1 SGHAT and CDR2 FQNNGV. V lost 5 bases to trimming and J lost 2 bases; unmatched junction nucleotides: 3.

V gene TRBV6-1 combines with J gene TRBJ2-1; 8 nucleotides match TRBD1. Germline lookup yields CDR1 MNHNS and CDR2 SASEGT. The CDR3 length is 17 residues. V was pared by 0 bases and J by 1 base, with 5 bases of the junction left unmatched. The CDR3 DNA reads TGTGCCAGCAGTGAAGCAACAGGGGGACGGTCCTACAATGAGCAGTTCTTC. Its translation is CASSEATGGRSYNEQFF.

The J gene is TRBJ1-6, the V gene TRBV7-2; D perhaps matches TRBD1 (6 bases). CDR1 and CDR2 (germline): SGHTA, FQGNSA. V lost 4 bases and J lost 9, with 13 bases in between. CDR3 length: 14 amino acids. CDR3 coding DNA: TGTGCCAGCAGCTCACAGGGTATCAGTTCACCCCTCCACTTT. Residues: CASSSQGISSPLHF.

The chain recombines TRBV15 with TRBJ2-2, with D perhaps matching TRBD2 (5 bases). The CDR3 has 13 residues. V lost 8 bases, J lost 6 bases, and 13 bases lay in between. The germline V gene has CDR1 LNHNV and CDR2 YYDKDF (reference sequence). The CDR3 sequence is CATPDYNPGELFF. CDR3 sequence (DNA): TGTGCCACCCCCGACTATAACCCCGGGGAGCTGTTTTTT.

The sample holds a few counts of this clone. The CDR3 loop reads CASSLRAEAFF. CDR3 in DNA: TGTGCCAGCAGTTTGAGGGCTGAAGCTTTCTTT. The rearrangement uses TRBV28 and TRBJ1-1; D is uncertain. CDR3 length: 11 amino acids. Germline values: CDR1 MDHEN, CDR2 SYDVKM. Trimming stripped 3 bases from V and 6 bases from J, with 5 bases between.